The clone carrying this T cell receptor (beta chain) was observed at least ten times. Its matching antigen is unknown. The data belong to a study of T-cell memory formation after mild COVID-19. The authors produced TCR alpha and TCR beta cDNA libraries with sample barcodes and UMIs by 5'RACE using constant-segment primers. Via MiXCR, TCRdb re-called the 5' RACE reads, giving one row per CDR3 protein. This table has 150,000 to 200,000 distinct CDR3 sequences, roughly 15% appearing once. Study outcomes and limitations: Second-wave clones peaking on day 37 lacked confirmed SARS-CoV-2 specificity. Contracting clones, day 15 to 85, had balanced CD4/CD8, and later expanders favored CD4+. Cross-reactive memory appears to have joined, as suggested by some responding clones showing up in pre-infection memory.

The V and J ends lost 3 bases and 4 bases, in that order; junction bases with no gene match: 2. The CDR3 has 15 amino acids. The specimen sequenced was PBMCs or a T cell subset sorted from them (not recorded which). The clonotype was recovered from an adult woman who had mild COVID-19 (a few samples of this study predate the infection). Cell type and time point are not known. This rearrangement joins TRBV12-3 or TRBV12-4 to TRBJ2-2; 10 positions agree with TRBD2. Here the CDR3 DNA reads TGTGCCAGCAGTTTCAGCGGGAGGGCCACCGGGGAGCTGTTTTTT. It codes for CASSFSGRATGELFF.